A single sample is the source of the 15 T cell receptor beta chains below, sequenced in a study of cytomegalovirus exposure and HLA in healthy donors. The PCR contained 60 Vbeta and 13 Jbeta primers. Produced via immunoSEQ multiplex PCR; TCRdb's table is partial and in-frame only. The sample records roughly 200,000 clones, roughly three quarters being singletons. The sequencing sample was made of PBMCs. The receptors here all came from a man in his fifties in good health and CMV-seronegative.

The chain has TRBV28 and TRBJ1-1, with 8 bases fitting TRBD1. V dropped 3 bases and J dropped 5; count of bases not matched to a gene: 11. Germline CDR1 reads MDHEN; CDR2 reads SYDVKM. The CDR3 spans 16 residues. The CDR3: CASSLLFDRGGTEAFF. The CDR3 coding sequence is TGTGCCAGCAGTTTGCTGTTTGACAGGGGAGGGACTGAAGCTTTCTTT. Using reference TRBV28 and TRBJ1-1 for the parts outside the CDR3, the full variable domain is DVKVTQSSRYLVKRTGEKVFLECVQDMDHENMFWYRQDPGLGLRLIYFSYDVKMKEKGDIPEGYSVSREKKERFSLILESASTNQTSMYLCASSLLFDRGGTEAFFGQGTRLTVV.

The CDR3 spells CSVEAEGPYEQYF. CDR3 coding DNA: TGCAGCGTTGAAGCCGAGGGCCCCTACGAGCAGTACTTC. The chain carries TRBV29-1 and TRBJ2-7, with a weak D call TRBD2 (5 bases). Trimming took 1 base from V and 2 from J, leaving 9 bases between them. Germline CDR1 is SQVTM and CDR2 is ANQGSEA. This CDR3 region has 13 residues.

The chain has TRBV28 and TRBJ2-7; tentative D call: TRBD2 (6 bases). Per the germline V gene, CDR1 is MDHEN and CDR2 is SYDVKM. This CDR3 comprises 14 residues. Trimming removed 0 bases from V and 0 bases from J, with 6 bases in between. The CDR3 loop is CASSLWRDSYEQYF. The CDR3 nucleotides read TGTGCCAGCAGTTTATGGCGGGACTCCTACGAGCAGTACTTC.

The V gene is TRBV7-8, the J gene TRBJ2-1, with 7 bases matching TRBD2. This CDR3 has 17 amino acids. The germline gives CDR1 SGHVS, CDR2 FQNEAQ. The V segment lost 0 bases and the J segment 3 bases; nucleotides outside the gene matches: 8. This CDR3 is CASSLALLADNYNEQFF. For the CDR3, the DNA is TGTGCCAGCAGCTTAGCCCTTCTAGCGGACAACTACAATGAGCAGTTCTTC.

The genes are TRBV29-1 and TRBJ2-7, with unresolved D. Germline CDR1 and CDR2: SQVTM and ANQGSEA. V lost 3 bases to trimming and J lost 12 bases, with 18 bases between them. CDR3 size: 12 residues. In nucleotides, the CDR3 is TGCAGCGTTGAGCTAGGCGAACGGTTGAGGTACTTC. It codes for CSVELGERLRYF.

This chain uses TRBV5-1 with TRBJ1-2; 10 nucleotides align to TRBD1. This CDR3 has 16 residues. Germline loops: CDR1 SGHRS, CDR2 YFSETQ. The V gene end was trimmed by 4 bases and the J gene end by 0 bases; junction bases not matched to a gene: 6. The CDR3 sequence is CASSRDRGPTNYGYTF. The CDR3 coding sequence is TGCGCCAGCAGCCGGGACAGGGGCCCTACTAACTATGGCTACACCTTC.

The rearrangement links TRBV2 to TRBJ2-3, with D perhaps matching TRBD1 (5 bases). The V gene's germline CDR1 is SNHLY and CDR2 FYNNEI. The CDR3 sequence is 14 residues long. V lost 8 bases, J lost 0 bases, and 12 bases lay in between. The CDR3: CASLDKLSTDTQYF. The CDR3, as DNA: TGTGCCAGCTTGGACAAGCTTAGCACAGATACGCAGTATTTT.

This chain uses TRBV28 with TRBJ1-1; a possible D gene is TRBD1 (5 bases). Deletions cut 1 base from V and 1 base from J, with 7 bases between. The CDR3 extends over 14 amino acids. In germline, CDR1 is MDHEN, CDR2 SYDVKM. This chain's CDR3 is CASSLSRENTEAFF. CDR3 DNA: TGTGCCAGCAGTTTATCCAGGGAGAACACTGAAGCTTTCTTT.

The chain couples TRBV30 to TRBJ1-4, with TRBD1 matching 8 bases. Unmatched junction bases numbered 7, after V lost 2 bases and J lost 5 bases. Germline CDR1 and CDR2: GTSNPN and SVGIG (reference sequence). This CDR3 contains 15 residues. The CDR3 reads CAWSLGTGPNEKLFF. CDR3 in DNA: TGTGCCTGGAGTCTAGGGACAGGCCCCAATGAAAAACTGTTTTTT.

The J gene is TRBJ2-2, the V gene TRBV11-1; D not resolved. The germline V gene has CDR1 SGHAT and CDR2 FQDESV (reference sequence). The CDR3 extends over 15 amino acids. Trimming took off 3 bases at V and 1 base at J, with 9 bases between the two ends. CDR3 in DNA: TGTGCCAGCAGCTTCGGAGCCAAGAACACCGGGGAGCTGTTTTTT. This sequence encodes CASSFGAKNTGELFF.

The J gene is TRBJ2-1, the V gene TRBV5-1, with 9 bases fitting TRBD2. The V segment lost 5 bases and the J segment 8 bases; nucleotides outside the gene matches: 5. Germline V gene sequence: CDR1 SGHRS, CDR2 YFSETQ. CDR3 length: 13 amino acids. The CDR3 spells CASRPLAGDEQFF. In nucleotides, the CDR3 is TGCGCCAGCAGACCCTTAGCGGGGGATGAGCAGTTCTTC.

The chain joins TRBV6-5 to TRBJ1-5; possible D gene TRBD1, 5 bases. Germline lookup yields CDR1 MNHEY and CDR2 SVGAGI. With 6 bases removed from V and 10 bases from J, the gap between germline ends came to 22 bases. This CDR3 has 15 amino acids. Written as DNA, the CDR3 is TGTGCCAGCAGAGGAGGGGATCGGGGCTCTGGCCCCCAGCATTTT. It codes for CASRGGDRGSGPQHF.

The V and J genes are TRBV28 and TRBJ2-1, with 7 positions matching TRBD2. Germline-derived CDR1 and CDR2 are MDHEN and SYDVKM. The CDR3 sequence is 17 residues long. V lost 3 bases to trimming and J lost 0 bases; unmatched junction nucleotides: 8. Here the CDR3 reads CASSFTSASRSYNEQFF. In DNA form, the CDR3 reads TGTGCCAGCAGTTTTACTAGCGCATCCCGCTCCTACAATGAGCAGTTCTTC. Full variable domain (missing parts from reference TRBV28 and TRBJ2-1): DVKVTQSSRYLVKRTGEKVFLECVQDMDHENMFWYRQDPGLGLRLIYFSYDVKMKEKGDIPEGYSVSREKKERFSLILESASTNQTSMYLCASSFTSASRSYNEQFFGPGTRLTVL.

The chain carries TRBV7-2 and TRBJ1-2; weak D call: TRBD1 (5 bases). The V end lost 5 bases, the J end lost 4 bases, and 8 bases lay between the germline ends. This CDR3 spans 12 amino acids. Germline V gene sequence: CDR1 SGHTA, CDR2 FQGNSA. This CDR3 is CASSPTVYGYTF. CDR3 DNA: TGTGCCAGCAGCCCGACAGTCTATGGCTACACCTTC. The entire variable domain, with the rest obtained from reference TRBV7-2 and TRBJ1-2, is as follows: GAGVSQSPSNKVTEKGKDVELRCDPISGHTALYWYRQSLGQGLEFLIYFQGNSAPDKSGLPSDRFSAERTGGSVSTLTIQRTQQEDSAVYLCASSPTVYGYTFGSGTRLTVV.

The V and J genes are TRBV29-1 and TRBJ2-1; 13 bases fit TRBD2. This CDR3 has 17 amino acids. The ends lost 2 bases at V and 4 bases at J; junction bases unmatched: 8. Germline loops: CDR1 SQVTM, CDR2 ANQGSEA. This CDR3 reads CSVERTSGSSIYNEQFF. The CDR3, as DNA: TGCAGCGTTGAAAGGACTAGCGGGAGTAGTATATACAATGAGCAGTTCTTC.